The clone carrying this T cell receptor beta chain has more than one count but fewer than ten. The antigen is not known. These data belong to a study of cytomegalovirus exposure and HLA in healthy donors. General study points: Investigators reported under 200 TCR beta chains as tied to cytomegalovirus. Looking again later, the authors saw that most CMV-associated TCR beta chains seemed HLA-restricted.

The PCR ran on 60 Vbeta and 13 Jbeta primers. The assay was immunoSEQ multiplex PCR, and TCRdb's table has in-frame clones only and misses some. Counted here are about 86,000 clones, about two thirds occurring once; the ten biggest clones make up around 8%. From germline, CDR1 is LGHNA and CDR2 YSLEER. The CDR3 has 16 amino acids. The V gene lost 5 bases and the J gene lost 0 bases, with 14 bases spanning the gap. This chain uses TRBV4-3 with TRBJ1-5; D call uncertain. The specimen sequenced was PBMCs. The sequence derives from a man aged 55 to 69 in good health and CMV-seronegative. CDR3: CASSARHGYSNQPQHF. The DNA for the CDR3 is TGCGCCAGCAGCGCACGACACGGTTATAGCAATCAGCCCCAGCATTTT.